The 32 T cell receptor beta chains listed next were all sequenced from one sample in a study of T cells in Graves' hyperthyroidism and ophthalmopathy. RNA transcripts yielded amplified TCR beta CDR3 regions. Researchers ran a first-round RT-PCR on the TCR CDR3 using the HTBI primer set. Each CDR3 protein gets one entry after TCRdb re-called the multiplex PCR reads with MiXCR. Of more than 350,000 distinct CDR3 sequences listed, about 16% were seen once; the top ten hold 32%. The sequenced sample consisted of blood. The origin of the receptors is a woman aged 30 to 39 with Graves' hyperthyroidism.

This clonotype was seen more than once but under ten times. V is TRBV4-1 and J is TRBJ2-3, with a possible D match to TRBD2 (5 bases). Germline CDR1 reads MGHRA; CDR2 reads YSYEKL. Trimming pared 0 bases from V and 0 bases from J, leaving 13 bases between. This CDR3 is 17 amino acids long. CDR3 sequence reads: CASSQDRRVASTDTQYF. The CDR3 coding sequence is TGCGCCAGCAGCCAAGATAGGCGGGTCGCTAGCACAGATACGCAGTATTTT.

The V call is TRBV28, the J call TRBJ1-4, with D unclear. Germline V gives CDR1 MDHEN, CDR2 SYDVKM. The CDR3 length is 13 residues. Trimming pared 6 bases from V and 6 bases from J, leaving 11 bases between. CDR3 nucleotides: TGTGCCAGCAGCTTAGATACGCATGAAAAACTGTTTTTT. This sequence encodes CASSLDTHEKLFF.

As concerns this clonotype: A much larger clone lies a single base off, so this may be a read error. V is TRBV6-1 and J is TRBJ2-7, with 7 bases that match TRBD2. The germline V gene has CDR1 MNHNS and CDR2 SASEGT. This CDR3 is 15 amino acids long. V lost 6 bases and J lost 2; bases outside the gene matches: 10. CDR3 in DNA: TGTGCCAGCAGCCAATCCAGAGGGAGGGCCTACGAGCAGTACTTC. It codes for CASSQSRGRAYEQYF.

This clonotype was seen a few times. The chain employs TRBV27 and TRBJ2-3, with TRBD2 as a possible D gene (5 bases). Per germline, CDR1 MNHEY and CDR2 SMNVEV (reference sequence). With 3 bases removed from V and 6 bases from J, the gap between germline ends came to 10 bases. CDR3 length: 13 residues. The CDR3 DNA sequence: TGTGCCAGCAGTTTCGGTACTAGGGATACGCAGTATTTT. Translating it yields CASSFGTRDTQYF.

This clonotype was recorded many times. The CDR3 DNA reads as TGTGCCACCAGCAGAGATCAGGGGAACTATGGCTACACCTTC. Translating it yields CATSRDQGNYGYTF. V gene TRBV15 combines with J gene TRBJ1-2; weak D call: TRBD1 (6 bases). Germline V gene data show CDR1 as LNHNV and CDR2 as YYDKDF (reference sequence). The CDR3 totals 14 residues. V was pared by 0 bases and J by 2 bases, with 7 bases between.

CDR3 nucleotide sequence: TGTGCCAGCAGCGTAGCTCAACCCGGCAGCGGGGAGCTGTTTTTT. Translated, it gives CASSVAQPGSGELFF. The gene calls are TRBV9 and TRBJ2-2; D gene ambiguous. The V gene's germline CDR1 is SGDLS and CDR2 YYNGEE. The CDR3 runs 15 residues. V lost 0 bases and J lost 7, with 13 bases in between.

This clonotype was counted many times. The CDR3 here is CASSPPYEQYF. As DNA, the CDR3 is TGTGCCAGCAGCCCCCCCTACGAGCAGTACTTC. The genes are TRBV7-3 and TRBJ2-7; D gene ambiguous. In germline, CDR1 is SGHTA, CDR2 FQGTGA. This CDR3 has 11 amino acids. The V end was cut by 5 bases, the J end by 2 bases, with 4 bases between.

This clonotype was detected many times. This CDR3 reads CASSPREDRVFTEAFF. The DNA for the CDR3 is TGTGCCAGCTCACCAAGGGAGGACAGGGTCTTCACTGAAGCTTTCTTT. J is TRBJ1-1 and V is TRBV18; the match to TRBD1 covers 8 bases. The CDR3 totals 16 residues. Germline V CDR1 and CDR2: KGHSH, LQKENI. Trimming at V came to 2 bases and at J to 4 bases, leaving 9 bases not matched to a gene.

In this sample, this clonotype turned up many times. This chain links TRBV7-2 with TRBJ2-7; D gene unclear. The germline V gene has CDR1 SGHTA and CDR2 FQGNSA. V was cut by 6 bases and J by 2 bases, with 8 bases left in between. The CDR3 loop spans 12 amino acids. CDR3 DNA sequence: TGTGCCAGCAGTCCCGAACCCTACGAGCAGTACTTC. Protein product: CASSPEPYEQYF.

Written as DNA, the CDR3 is TGTGCCAGCAGCCACTCAAGCAACACTGAAGCTTTCTTT. As protein: CASSHSSNTEAFF. V and J are TRBV7-3 and TRBJ1-1; no firm D call. This CDR3 spans 13 amino acids. Germline V gene sequence: CDR1 SGHTA, CDR2 FQGTGA. V was shortened by 5 bases and J by 2 bases, with 9 bases between the two germline ends.

The CDR3 region is CASMVGTGTAYNEQFF. CDR3 nucleotide sequence: TGTGCCAGCATGGTGGGGACAGGGACTGCCTACAATGAGCAGTTCTTC. This rearrangement joins TRBV11-2 to TRBJ2-1; 9 bases fit TRBD1. The V and J ends lost 7 bases and 2 bases, in that order; junction bases with no gene match: 9. This CDR3 is built from 16 residues. The germline CDR1 and CDR2 sequences are SGHAT and FQNNGV.

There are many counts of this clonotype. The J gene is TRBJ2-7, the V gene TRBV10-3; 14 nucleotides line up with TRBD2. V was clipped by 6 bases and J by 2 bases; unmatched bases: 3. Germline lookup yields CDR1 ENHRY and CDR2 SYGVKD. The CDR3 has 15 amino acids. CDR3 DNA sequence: TGTGCCATCAGGGGGGGACTAGCGGGAGCCTACGAGCAGTACTTC. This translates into CAIRGGLAGAYEQYF.

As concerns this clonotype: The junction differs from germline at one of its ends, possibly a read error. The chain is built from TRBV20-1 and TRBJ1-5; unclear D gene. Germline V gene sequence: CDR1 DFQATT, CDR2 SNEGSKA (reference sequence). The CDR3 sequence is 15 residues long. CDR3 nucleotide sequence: TGCAGTGCTAGAGAATTGGGAAATAGCAATCAGTCCCAGCATTTT. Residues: CSARELGNSNQSQHF.

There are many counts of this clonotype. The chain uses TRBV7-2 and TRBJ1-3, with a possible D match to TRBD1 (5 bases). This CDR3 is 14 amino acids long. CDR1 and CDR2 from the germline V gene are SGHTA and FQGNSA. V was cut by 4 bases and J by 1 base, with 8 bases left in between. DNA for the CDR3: TGTGCCAGCAGCTCCCAGGGTTCTGGAAACACCATATATTTT. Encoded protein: CASSSQGSGNTIYF.

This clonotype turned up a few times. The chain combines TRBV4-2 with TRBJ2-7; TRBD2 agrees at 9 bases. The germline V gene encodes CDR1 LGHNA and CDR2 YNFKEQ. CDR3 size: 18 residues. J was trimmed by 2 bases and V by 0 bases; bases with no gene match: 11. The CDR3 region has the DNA TGTGCCAGCAGCCAAGAGGCGTCTGGGACTAGCAGGCCCTACGAGCAGTACTTC. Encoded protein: CASSQEASGTSRPYEQYF.

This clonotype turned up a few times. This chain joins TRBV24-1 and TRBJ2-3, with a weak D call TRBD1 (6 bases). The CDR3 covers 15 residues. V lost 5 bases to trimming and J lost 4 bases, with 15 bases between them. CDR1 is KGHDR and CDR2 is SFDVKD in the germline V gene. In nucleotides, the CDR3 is TGTGCCACCAGTGGATCAGGGGTAGGGGCAGATACGCAGTATTTT. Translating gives CATSGSGVGADTQYF.

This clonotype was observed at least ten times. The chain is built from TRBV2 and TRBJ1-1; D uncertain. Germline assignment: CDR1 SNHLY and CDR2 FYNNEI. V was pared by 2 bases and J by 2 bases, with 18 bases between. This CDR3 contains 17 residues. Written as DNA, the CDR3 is TGTGCCAGCAGTGAATCCCATCCCGGGCCAAAAAACACTGAAGCTTTCTTT. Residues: CASSESHPGPKNTEAFF.

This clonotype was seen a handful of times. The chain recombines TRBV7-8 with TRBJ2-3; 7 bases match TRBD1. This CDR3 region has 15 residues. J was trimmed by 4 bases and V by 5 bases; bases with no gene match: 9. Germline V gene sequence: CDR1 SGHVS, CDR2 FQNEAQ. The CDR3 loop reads CASSLGQVPADTQYF. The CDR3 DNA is TGTGCCAGCAGCCTAGGACAGGTACCGGCAGATACGCAGTATTTT. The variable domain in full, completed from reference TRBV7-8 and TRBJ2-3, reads GAGVSQSPRYKVAKRGQDVALRCDPISGHVSLFWYQQALGQGPEFLTYFQNEAQLDKSGLPSDRFFAERPEGSVSTLKIQRTQQEDSAVYLCASSLGQVPADTQYFGPGTRLTVL.

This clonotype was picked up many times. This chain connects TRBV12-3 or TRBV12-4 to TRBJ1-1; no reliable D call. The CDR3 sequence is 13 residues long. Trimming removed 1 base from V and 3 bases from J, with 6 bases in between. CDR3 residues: CASSLDGDTEAFF. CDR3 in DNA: TGTGCCAGCAGTTTAGATGGGGACACTGAAGCTTTCTTT.

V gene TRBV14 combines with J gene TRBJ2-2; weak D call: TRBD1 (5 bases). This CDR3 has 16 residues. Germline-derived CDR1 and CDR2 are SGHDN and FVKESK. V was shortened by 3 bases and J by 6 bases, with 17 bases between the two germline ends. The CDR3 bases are TGTGCCAGCAGCCACATAAGACCGCAGGGCGCCGGGGAGCTGTTTTTT. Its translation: CASSHIRPQGAGELFF.

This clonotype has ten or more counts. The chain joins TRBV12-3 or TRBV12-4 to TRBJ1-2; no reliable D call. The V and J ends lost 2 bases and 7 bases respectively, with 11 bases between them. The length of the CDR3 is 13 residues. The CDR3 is CASSLNRPGGYTF. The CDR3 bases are TGTGCCAGCAGTTTAAACCGGCCGGGTGGCTACACCTTC.

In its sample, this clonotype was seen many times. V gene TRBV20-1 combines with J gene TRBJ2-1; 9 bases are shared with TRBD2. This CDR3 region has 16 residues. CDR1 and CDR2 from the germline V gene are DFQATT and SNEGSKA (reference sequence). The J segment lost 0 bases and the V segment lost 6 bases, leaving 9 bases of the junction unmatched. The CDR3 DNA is TGCAGTGCCGCTGGGGGTAGCGGGAGCTCCTACAATGAGCAGTTCTTC. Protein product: CSAAGGSGSSYNEQFF.

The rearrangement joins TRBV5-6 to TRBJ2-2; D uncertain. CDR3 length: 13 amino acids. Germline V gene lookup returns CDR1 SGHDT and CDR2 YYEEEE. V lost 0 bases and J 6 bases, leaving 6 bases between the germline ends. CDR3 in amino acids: CASSLVVAGELFF. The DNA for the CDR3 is TGTGCCAGCAGCTTGGTCGTAGCCGGGGAGCTGTTTTTT.

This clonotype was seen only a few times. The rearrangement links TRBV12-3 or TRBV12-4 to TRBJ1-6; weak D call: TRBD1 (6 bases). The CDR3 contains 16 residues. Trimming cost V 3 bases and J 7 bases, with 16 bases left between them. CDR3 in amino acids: CASSFDSGARNSPLHF. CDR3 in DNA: TGTGCCAGCAGTTTTGATTCGGGGGCCCGGAATTCACCCCTCCACTTT.

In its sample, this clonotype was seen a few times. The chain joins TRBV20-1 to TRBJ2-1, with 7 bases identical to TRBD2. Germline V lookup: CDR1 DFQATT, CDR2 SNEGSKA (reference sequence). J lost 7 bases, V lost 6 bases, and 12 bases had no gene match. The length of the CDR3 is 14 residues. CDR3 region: CSAPTSLYGNEQFF. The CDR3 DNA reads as TGCAGTGCCCCGACTAGCCTCTATGGAAATGAGCAGTTCTTC.

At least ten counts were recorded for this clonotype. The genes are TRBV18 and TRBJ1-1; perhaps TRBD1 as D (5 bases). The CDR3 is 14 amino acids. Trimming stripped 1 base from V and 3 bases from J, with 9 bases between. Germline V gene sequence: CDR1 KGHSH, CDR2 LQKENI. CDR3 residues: CASSPQGGDTEAFF. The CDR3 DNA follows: TGTGCCAGCTCACCACAGGGAGGGGACACTGAAGCTTTCTTT.

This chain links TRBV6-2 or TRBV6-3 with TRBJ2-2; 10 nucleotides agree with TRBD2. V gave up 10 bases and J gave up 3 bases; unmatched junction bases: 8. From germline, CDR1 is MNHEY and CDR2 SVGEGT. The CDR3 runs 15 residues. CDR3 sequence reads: CAISWTSGYTGELFF. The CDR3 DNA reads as TGTGCCATCAGCTGGACTAGCGGCTACACCGGGGAGCTGTTTTTT.

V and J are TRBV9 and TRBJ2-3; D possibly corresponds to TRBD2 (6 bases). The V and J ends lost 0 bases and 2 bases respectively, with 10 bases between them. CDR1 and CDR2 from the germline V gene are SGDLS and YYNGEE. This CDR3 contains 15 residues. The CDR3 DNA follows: TGTGCCAGCAGCGTAGCGGGACTGTACACAGATACGCAGTATTTT. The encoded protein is CASSVAGLYTDTQYF.

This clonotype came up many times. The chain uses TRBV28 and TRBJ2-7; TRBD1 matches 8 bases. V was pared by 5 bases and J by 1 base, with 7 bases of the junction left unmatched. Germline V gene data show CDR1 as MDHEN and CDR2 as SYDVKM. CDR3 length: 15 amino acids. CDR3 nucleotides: TGTGCCAGCAGTAGTGGACAGGGAGCGTCCTACGAGCAGTACTTC. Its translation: CASSSGQGASYEQYF.

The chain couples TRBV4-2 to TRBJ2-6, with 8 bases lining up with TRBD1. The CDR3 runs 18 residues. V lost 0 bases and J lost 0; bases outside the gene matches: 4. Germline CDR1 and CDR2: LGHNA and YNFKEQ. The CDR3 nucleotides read TGTGCCAGCAGCCAAGAGGGACAGGCGGTCTCTGGGGCCAACGTCCTGACTTTC. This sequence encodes CASSQEGQAVSGANVLTF.

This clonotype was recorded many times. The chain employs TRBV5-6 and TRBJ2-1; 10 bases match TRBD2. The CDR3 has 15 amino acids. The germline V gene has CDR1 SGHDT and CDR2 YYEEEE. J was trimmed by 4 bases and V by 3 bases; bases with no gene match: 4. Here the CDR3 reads CASSYGTSAYNEQFF. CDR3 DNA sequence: TGTGCCAGCAGCTACGGGACTAGCGCGTACAATGAGCAGTTCTTC.

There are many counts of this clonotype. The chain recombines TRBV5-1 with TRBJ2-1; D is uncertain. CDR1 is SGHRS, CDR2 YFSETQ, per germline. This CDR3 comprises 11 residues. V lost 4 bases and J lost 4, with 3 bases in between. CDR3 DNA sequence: TGCGCCAGCAGCGTATACAATGAGCAGTTCTTC. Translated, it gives CASSVYNEQFF.